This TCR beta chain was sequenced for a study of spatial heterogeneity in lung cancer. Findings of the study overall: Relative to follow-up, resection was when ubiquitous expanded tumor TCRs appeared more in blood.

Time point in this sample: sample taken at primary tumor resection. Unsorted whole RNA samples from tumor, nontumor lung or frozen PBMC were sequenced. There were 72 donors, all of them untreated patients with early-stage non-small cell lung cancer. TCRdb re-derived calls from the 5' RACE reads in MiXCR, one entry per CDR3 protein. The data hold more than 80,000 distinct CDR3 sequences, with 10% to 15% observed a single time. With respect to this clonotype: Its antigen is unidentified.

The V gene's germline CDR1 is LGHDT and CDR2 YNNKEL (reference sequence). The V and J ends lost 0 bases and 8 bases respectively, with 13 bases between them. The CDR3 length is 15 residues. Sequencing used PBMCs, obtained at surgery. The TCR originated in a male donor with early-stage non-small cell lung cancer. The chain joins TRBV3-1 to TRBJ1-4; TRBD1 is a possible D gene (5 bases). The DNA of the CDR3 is TGTGCCAGCAGCCAAGATTTTAGGGGTCGGGAAAAACTGTTTTTT. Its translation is CASSQDFRGREKLFF.